This T cell receptor beta chain was recorded in a study of shared clonotypes between healthy human individuals (dated by TCRdb to 2019 to 2021). Turning to the overall study: The cohort included a few men and two women between 18 and 49 years of age. For each donor, CD4 naive and CD4 memory were each run on three plates, CD8 naive on two plates, and CD8 memory on one plate. To estimate repertoire size and how much clonotypes are shared between individuals, the study performed deep sequencing of blood TCR repertoires from 4 to 6 healthy adults. Libraries were prepared and TCR repertoires were sequenced by different laboratories using diverse techniques, in order to increase sequencing depth and limit assay-specific biases. Leukapheresis yielded between about 0.94 and 10 billion PBMCs per donor. The paper's findings and limits, for the study overall: Pairwise subsampling led to the expectation that sequencing depth would affect the degree of clonotype sharing among donors. Approximately 4.8% of naive CD4, more than 3% of naive CD8, about 2.5% of memory CD4, and about 0.4% of memory CD8 clonotypes were shared across a few donors. The genetic and exposure-history diversity represented was limited by the small number of donors. Naive subsets generally had larger estimated clonotype richness than memory subsets. Sampling was restricted to blood, and TCR repertoires in tissue are likely to differ from TCR repertoires in blood. Compared with non-shared clonotypes, the clonotypes found in all four sorted-subset donors had higher generation probabilities. Rarefaction of sorted-subset datasets indicated incomplete sequencing despite the large sequencing depth.

In the case of this clone: Which antigen it targets is not known. Nothing much larger sits one base from this clone, and base qualities are not available.

TCR CDR3 regions were amplified from genomic DNA by multiplex PCR using the deep immunoSEQ assay. Extracted genomic DNA from each cell subset was spread evenly across all wells of several immunoSEQ 96-well plates, with each plate serving as a replicate. For sorted subsets, each replicate PCR was loaded with 200 ng genomic DNA, equivalent to 30,000 or so T cell genomes. The purified libraries were quantified using a Qubit 3.0 fluorometer, sized with a Bioanalyzer 2100, and then quantified again using the KAPA Library Quantification kit. Each immunoSEQ 96-well plate was sequenced on its own single-read 150-cycle Illumina NextSeq 550 flow cell. The original methods were these. Because the immunoSEQ output held only junctional sequences and lacked quality scores, the filtering could not match the filtering applied to full-length reads. To assign V/J genes and CDR3, sequences were annotated against IMGT germline references using PyIR, a Python wrapper for IgBLAST v1.9. Reads were removed for weak V/J assignments (E-value above 1e-6), missing CDR3, stop codons, out-of-frame junctions, or ambiguous translated residues. V3J clonotypes were defined as sequences sharing an identical inferred V gene, J gene, and CDR3 amino acid sequence. To compute the percentage overlap between repertoires, the number of shared unique clonotypes was divided by the size of the smaller repertoire. Repertoire richness was assessed with RTK rarefaction, the Chao1 estimator, and Recon v2.1 estimates of unobserved clonotypes. OLGA was used to compute generation probabilities for all TCRbeta clonotypes that the gDNA method yielded from a handful of donors. In its TCRdb copy, this immuneACCESS table keeps in-frame sequences only and misses some clones. Where compared with another copy, unresolved V genes explain less than half of these, and the others have no known cause. V and J calls and clone size are as listed in that table; D and trimming were resolved from the DNA. The sample has roughly 1,500,000 clones on record, less than 99% of them singletons. The ten largest clones represent under 0.45% of the sample.

The donors were healthy, HIV-negative adults with no recently reported acute infections or vaccinations. Every donor was a Caucasian adult living in Nashville, Tennessee, USA. CD4+ T cells were enriched by magnetic negative selection, after which naive cells were positively selected on CD45RA and the negative fraction was taken as the memory subset. Blood was collected by leukapheresis, and PBMCs were isolated by Ficoll-Histopaque density gradient centrifugation and then cryopreserved in liquid nitrogen vapor phase. Purity and quantity of every magnetically sorted T cell population were checked by analytical flow cytometry. Genomic DNA was isolated from every sorted fraction and measured by UV absorbance on a Nanodrop 2000c. Sequences MNHNS (CDR1) and SASEGT (CDR2) are obtained from the germline V gene. From the cysteine up to the phenylalanine, the CDR3 has a length of 15 residues. The kept DNA is CDR3 alone, 45 bases in frame from the first base. A distance of 9 bases separates the germline ends of V and J, which lose 3 bases and 0 bases respectively.

The sequence is built from TRBV6-1 and TRBJ1-5; the D gene is unclear. This TCR was recovered from a young man in good health. The sequencing sample was made of naive CD4+ T cells sorted from blood. The cell subset or site label, read with the paper, signifies: CD45RA+ positively selected. The CDR3 protein is CASSDGIYSNQPQHF. The bases read TGTGCCAGCAGTGACGGCATTTATAGCAATCAGCCCCAGCATTTT.